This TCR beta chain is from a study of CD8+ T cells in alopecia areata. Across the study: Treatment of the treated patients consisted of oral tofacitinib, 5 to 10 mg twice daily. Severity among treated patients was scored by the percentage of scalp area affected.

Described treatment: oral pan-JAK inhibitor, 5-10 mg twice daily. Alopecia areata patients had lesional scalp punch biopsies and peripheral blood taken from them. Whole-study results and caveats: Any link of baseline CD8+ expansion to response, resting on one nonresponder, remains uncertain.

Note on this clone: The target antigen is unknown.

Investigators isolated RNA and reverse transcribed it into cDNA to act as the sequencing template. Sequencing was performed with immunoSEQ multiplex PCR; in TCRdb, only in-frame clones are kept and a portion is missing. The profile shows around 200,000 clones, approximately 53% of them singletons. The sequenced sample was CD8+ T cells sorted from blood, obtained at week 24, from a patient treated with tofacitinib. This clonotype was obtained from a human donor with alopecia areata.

CDR3 sequence: CASNQGGGTEAFF. The CDR3 DNA follows: TGTGCCAGCAACCAGGGGGGAGGCACTGAAGCTTTCTTT. V and J are TRBV2 and TRBJ1-1; 7 nucleotides line up with TRBD1. The CDR3 runs to 13 residues. The germline V gene encodes CDR1 SNHLY and CDR2 FYNNEI. V trimming: 7 bases; J trimming: 4 bases; junction bases outside the gene matches: 6.